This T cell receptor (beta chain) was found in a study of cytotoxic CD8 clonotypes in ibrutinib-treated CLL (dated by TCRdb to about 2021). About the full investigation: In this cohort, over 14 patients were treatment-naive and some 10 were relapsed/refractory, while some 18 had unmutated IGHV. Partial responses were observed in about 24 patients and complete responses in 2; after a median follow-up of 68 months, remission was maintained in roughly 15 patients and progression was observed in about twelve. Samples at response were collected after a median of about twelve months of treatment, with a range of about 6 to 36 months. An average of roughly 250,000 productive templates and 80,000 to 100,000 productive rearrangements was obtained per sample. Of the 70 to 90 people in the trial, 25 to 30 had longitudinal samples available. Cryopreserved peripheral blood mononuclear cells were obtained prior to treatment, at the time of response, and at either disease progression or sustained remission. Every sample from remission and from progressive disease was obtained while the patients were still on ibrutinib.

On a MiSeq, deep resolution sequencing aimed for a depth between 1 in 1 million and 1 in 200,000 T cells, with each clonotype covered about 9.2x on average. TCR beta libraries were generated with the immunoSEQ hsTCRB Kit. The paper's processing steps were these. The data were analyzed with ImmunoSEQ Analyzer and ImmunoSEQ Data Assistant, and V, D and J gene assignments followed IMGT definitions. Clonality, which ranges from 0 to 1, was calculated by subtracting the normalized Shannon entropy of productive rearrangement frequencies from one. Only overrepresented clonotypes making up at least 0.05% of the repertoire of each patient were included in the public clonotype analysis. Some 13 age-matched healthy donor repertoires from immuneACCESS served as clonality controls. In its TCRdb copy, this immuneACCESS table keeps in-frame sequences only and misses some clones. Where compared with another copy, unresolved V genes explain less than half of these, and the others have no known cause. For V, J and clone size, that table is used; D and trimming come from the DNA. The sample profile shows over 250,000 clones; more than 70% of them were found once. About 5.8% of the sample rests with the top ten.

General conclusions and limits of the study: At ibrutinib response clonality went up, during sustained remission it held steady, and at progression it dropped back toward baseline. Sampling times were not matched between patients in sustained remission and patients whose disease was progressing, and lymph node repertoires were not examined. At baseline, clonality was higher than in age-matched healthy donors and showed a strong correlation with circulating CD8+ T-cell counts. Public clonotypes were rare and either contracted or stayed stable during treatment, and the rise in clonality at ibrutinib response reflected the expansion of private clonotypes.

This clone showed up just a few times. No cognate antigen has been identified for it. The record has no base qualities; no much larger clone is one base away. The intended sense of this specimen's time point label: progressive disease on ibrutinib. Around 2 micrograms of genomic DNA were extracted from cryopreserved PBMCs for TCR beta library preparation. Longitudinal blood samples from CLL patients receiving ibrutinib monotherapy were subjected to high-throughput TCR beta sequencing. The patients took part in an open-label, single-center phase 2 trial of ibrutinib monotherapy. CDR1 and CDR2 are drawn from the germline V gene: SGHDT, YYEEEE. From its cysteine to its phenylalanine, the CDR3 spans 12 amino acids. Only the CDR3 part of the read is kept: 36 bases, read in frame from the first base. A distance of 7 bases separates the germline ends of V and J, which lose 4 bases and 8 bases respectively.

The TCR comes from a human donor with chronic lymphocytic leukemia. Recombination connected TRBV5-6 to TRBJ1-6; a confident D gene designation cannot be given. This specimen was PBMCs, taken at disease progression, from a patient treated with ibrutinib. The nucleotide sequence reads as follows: TGTGCCAGCAGCCTCGTCTATTCACCCCTCCACTTT. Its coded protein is CASSLVYSPLHF.